This T cell receptor beta chain was observed in a study of blood T cell repertoires in COVID-19. On the study more broadly: Material from acute and convalescent COVID-19 was sourced from the United States, Italy and Spain.

The germline gives CDR1 SNHLY, CDR2 FYNNEI. With 6 bases clipped from V and 4 bases from J, the junction kept 7 bases outside the gene matches. The CDR3 totals 15 residues. Authors' analysis steps: Nucleated cell number was recorded as an estimate derived from reference gene primer amplification. Sequencing was performed with immunoSEQ multiplex PCR; in TCRdb, only in-frame clones are kept and a portion is missing. That table gives V, J and clone size, and the DNA gave D and trimming. Of about 150,000 clones listed, 86% are singletons. The sample comprised peripheral blood. The chain is built from TRBV2 and TRBJ2-5; 11 bases align to TRBD1. This clonotype was sampled from a man aged 70-80 years with acute or convalescent COVID-19. CDR3 sequence: CASSPRTGGRETQYF. In nucleotides, the CDR3 is TGTGCCAGCAGCCCAAGGACAGGGGGCAGAGAGACCCAGTACTTC.